Listed here are 3 T cell receptor beta chains from one sample, sequenced in a study of cytomegalovirus exposure and HLA in healthy donors. In the PCR, 60 Vbeta and 13 Jbeta primers were used. Clones were read by immunoSEQ multiplex PCR, and TCRdb kept only the in-frame ones, dropping some. The sample has about 170,000 clones, roughly 83% seen once. Material: PBMCs. The source of these receptors is a boy aged 2 to 9 in good health and CMV-seronegative.

This clone has a handful of counts. This rearrangement joins TRBV14 to TRBJ1-2, with D possibly being TRBD1 (6 bases). CDR1 and CDR2 from the germline V gene are SGHDN and FVKESK. Trimming cost V 4 bases and J 3 bases, with 12 bases left between them. The CDR3 is made up of 14 amino acids. CDR3 sequence: CASSRTVMDYGYTF. The DNA for the CDR3 is TGTGCCAGCAGCCGGACAGTGATGGACTATGGCTACACCTTC.

V and J are TRBV11-2 and TRBJ2-7; TRBD2 matches 8 bases. J gave up 5 bases and V 4 bases, and 13 bases lay outside the gene matches. CDR1 is SGHAT, CDR2 FQNNGV, per germline. The CDR3 has 16 amino acids. The CDR3 DNA follows: TGTGCCAGCAGCTCCCGATTAGCGGGAAATGGCCACGAGCAGTACGTC. Translated, it gives CASSSRLAGNGHEQYV.

This clone was seen once. The genes are TRBV29-1 and TRBJ1-4; D unclear. The CDR3 totals 13 residues. Germline values: CDR1 SQVTM, CDR2 ANQGSEA. Deletions cut 4 bases from V and 4 bases from J, with 10 bases between. CDR3 sequence: CSVGGGNNEKLFF. CDR3 coding DNA: TGCAGCGTTGGGGGAGGGAATAATGAAAAACTGTTTTTT.